The entry that follows covers one T cell receptor (beta chain) sequence. Germline values: CDR1 SEHNR, CDR2 FQNEAQ (reference sequence). The CDR3 extends over 16 amino acids. V dropped 1 base and J dropped 4; count of bases not matched to a gene: 9. These data belong to a study of T cell repertoires in cytomegalovirus infection. MiXCR, run by TCRdb on the reads, gives a single entry per CDR3 protein. In the table there are over 300,000 distinct CDR3 sequences, more than 8% of which are singletons. The material sequenced was PBMCs. The TCR comes from a human donor in good health (CMV status not recorded). Some clones in this sample may be carry-over from other donors' samples. J is TRBJ2-5 and V is TRBV7-9; TRBD1 matches 7 bases. The CDR3, as DNA: TGTGCCAGCAGCTTAGAAGGGGGCTGGGTCGGAGAGACCCAGTACTTC. Translating it yields CASSLEGGWVGETQYF.